The subject of this entry is one T cell receptor beta chain. Semiquantitative ARM-PCR amplified T cell receptor alpha and beta CDR3 regions from mRNA. Tagged nested gene-specific primers were used first, then communal superprimers amplified exponentially. Using its own MiXCR run on the multiplex PCR reads, TCRdb lists one record per CDR3 protein. The sample comprises some 13,000 distinct CDR3 sequences, over 50% of which are singletons, and 2.1% rests with the top ten. The sample belongs to a study of relationships among human T cell subsets. Regulatory T cells were selected from positively selected CD4+ cells using anti-CD25 beads. Losses at the gene ends were 5 bases for V and 7 bases for J; bases not matched to a gene: 10. CDR1 and CDR2 from the germline V gene are SGHTA and FQGNSA. The CDR3 covers 15 residues.

This TCR derives from a man aged 35 to 55 in good health. The rearrangement uses TRBV7-2 and TRBJ1-5; 8 nucleotides line up with TRBD1. Sequenced sample: Tregs sorted from blood. DNA for the CDR3: TGTGCCAGCAGCGGGTCGGACAGGGCGGCGCAGCCCCAGCATTTT. Protein product: CASSGSDRAAQPQHF.